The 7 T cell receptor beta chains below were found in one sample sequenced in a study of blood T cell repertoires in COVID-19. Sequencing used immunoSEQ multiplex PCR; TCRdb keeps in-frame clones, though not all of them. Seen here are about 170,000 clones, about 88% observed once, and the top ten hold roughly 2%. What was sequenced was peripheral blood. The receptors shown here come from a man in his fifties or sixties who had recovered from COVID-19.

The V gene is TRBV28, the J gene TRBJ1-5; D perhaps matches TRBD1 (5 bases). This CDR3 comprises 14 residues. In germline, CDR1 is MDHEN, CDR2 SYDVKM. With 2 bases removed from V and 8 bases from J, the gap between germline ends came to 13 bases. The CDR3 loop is CASSLGGGGKPQHF. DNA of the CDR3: TGTGCCAGCAGTTTAGGTGGGGGGGGTAAGCCCCAGCATTTT. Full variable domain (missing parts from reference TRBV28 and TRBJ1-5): DVKVTQSSRYLVKRTGEKVFLECVQDMDHENMFWYRQDPGLGLRLIYFSYDVKMKEKGDIPEGYSVSREKKERFSLILESASTNQTSMYLCASSLGGGGKPQHFGDGTRLSIL.

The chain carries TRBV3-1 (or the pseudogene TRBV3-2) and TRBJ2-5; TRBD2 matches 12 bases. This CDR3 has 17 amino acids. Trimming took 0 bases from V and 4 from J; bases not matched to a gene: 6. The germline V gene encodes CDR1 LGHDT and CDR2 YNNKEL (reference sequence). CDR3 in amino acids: CASSQEEGLAGTETQYF. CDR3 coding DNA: TGTGCCAGCAGCCAAGAGGAAGGACTAGCGGGAACAGAGACCCAGTACTTC.

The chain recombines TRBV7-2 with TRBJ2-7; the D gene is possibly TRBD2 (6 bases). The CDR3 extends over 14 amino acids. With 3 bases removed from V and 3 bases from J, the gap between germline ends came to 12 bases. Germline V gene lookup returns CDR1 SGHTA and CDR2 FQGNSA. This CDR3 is CASSFRLANYEQYF. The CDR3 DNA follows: TGTGCCAGCAGCTTCAGGCTAGCGAACTACGAGCAGTACTTC.

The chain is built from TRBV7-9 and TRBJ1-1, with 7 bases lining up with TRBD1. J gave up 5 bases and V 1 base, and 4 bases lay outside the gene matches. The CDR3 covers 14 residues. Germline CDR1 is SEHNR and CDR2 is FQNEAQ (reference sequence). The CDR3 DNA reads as TGTGCCAGCAGCTTAGTACCCAGGGGGACTGAAGCTTTCTTT. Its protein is CASSLVPRGTEAFF. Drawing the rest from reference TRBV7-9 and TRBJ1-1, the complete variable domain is DTGVSQNPRHKITKRGQNVTFRCDPISEHNRLYWYRQTLGQGPEFLTYFQNEAQLEKSRLLSDRFSAERPKGSFSTLEIQRTEQGDSAMYLCASSLVPRGTEAFFGQGTRLTVV.

The CDR3 here is CASSAMPQGTHEQYF. In DNA, the CDR3 is TGTGCCAGCAGTGCAATGCCACAGGGAACCCACGAGCAGTACTTC. This sequence joins TRBV25-1 and TRBJ2-7, with a weak D call TRBD1 (6 bases). The ends were cut back, 4 bases at V and 5 bases at J, with 18 bases in the middle. The germline gives CDR1 MGHDK, CDR2 SYGVNS. The CDR3 is made up of 15 amino acids.

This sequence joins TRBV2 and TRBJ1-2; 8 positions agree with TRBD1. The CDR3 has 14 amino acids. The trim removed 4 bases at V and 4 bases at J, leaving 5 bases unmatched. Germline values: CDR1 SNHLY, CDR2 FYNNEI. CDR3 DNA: TGTGCCAGCAGTGGGGACAGGTCCCTCTATGGCTACACCTTC. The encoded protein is CASSGDRSLYGYTF.

The CDR3 bases are TGTGCCAGCAGCGTAGGTAGGGTGACTAGTAGTACAGATACGCAGTATTTT. It codes for CASSVGRVTSSTDTQYF. The chain recombines TRBV9 with TRBJ2-3, with D possibly being TRBD2 (6 bases). Trimming pared 0 bases from V and 3 bases from J, leaving 17 bases between. There are 17 residues in the CDR3. Germline V gives CDR1 SGDLS, CDR2 YYNGEE.